These 15 T cell receptor beta chains share one sample of origin, sequenced in a study of cytomegalovirus exposure and HLA in healthy donors. PCR primers comprised 60 Vbeta and 13 Jbeta primers. Using immunoSEQ multiplex PCR, the repertoire was profiled, and TCRdb retains in-frame clones only, with some absent. The sample carries about 150,000 clones, about 70% recorded once. The specimen sequenced was PBMCs. All receptors come from a woman aged 55 to 70 in good health and CMV-seropositive.

This chain uses TRBV14 with TRBJ1-1, with TRBD1 matching 8 bases. V lost 1 base and J lost 5; bases outside the gene matches: 9. Germline V gives CDR1 SGHDN, CDR2 FVKESK. This CDR3 region has 16 residues. CDR3 sequence reads: CASSQVGWTGRTEAFF. DNA of the CDR3: TGTGCCAGCAGCCAAGTCGGTTGGACAGGGCGGACTGAAGCTTTCTTT.

The sample holds a few counts of this clone. The chain links TRBV19 to TRBJ2-5; TRBD1 matches 9 bases. The CDR3 is 15 amino acids. With V trimmed by 3 bases and J by 4 bases, 6 bases remained unmatched. Germline assignment: CDR1 LNHDA and CDR2 SQIVND (reference sequence). In nucleotides, the CDR3 is TGTGCCAGTAGTATGGCTCCGGGACAGGGAGAGACCCAGTACTTC. Encoded protein: CASSMAPGQGETQYF. The full variable domain, with the rest looked up from reference TRBV19 and TRBJ2-5, is DGGITQSPKYLFRKEGQNVTLSCEQNLNHDAMYWYRQDPGQGLRLIYYSQIVNDFQKGDIAEGYSVSREKKESFPLTVTSAQKNPTAFYLCASSMAPGQGETQYFGPGTRLLVL.

The genes are TRBV5-1 and TRBJ2-7; TRBD2 might be the D (6 bases). In germline, CDR1 is SGHRS, CDR2 YFSETQ. V lost 4 bases, J lost 3 bases, and 11 bases lay in between. The CDR3 runs 13 residues. CDR3 residues: CASSPSANYEQYF. The CDR3 DNA is TGCGCCAGCAGCCCTAGCGCTAACTACGAGCAGTACTTC.

The V and J genes are TRBV28 and TRBJ2-7; 8 bases fit TRBD2. V trimming: 3 bases; J trimming: 0 bases; junction bases outside the gene matches: 7. The germline gives CDR1 MDHEN, CDR2 SYDVKM. This CDR3 contains 16 residues. CDR3 in amino acids: CASSFSPTSGSYEQYF. The CDR3 DNA reads as TGTGCCAGCAGTTTTTCTCCTACTAGCGGCTCCTACGAGCAGTACTTC.

The gene calls are TRBV28 and TRBJ1-1, with D possibly TRBD1 on 5 matching bases. The germline V and J ends were trimmed by 6 bases and 3 bases, with 11 bases remaining between them. The CDR3 runs to 13 residues. CDR1 MDHEN and CDR2 SYDVKM come from the germline V gene. In DNA form, the CDR3 reads TGTGCCAGCAGGCCCGGGGGGTACACTGAAGCTTTCTTT. Protein: CASRPGGYTEAFF.

The chain recombines TRBV28 with TRBJ1-3; TRBD1 might be the D (5 bases). This CDR3 region has 16 residues. Germline loops: CDR1 MDHEN, CDR2 SYDVKM. The ends were cut back, 1 base at V and 2 bases at J, with 12 bases in the middle. The CDR3 spells CASSLYPLGAGNTIYF. CDR3 nucleotide sequence: TGTGCCAGCAGTTTATACCCCTTAGGGGCTGGAAACACCATATATTTT.

The gene calls are TRBV14 and TRBJ2-7; 9 bases line up with TRBD2. Trimming took 2 bases from V and 0 from J; bases not matched to a gene: 5. The length of the CDR3 is 16 residues. The V gene's germline CDR1 is SGHDN and CDR2 FVKESK. The CDR3 spells CASSQMTSGLSYEQYF. In nucleotides, the CDR3 is TGTGCCAGCAGCCAAATGACTAGCGGACTCTCCTACGAGCAGTACTTC.

The chain is built from TRBV4-1 and TRBJ2-7, with 7 bases fitting TRBD2. The germline gives CDR1 MGHRA, CDR2 YSYEKL. CDR3 length: 15 residues. The V segment lost 2 bases and the J segment 7 bases; nucleotides outside the gene matches: 11. The DNA of the CDR3 is TGCGCCAGCAGCCAAAGCGGGACCCCACAGCAAGAGCAGTACTTC. It translates to CASSQSGTPQQEQYF.

V is TRBV19 and J is TRBJ2-3; possibly TRBD2 for D (6 bases). This CDR3 is built from 16 residues. V lost 4 bases, J lost 0 bases, and 14 bases lay in between. The germline CDR1 and CDR2 sequences are LNHDA and SQIVND (reference sequence). The CDR3 DNA is TGTGCCAGTAGTACTGTAGCGGTAACTAGCACAGATACGCAGTATTTT. This encodes CASSTVAVTSTDTQYF.

The V and J genes are TRBV28 and TRBJ2-3; TRBD2 aligns across 8 bases. J was trimmed by 0 bases and V by 1 base; bases with no gene match: 6. The length of the CDR3 is 17 residues. The germline gives CDR1 MDHEN, CDR2 SYDVKM. DNA for the CDR3: TGTGCCAGCAGTTTATCTCGACGGGAGGGTAGCACAGATACGCAGTATTTT. It translates to CASSLSRREGSTDTQYF.

The J gene is TRBJ2-7, the V gene TRBV6-5; 10 bases are shared with TRBD1. J gave up 4 bases and V 4 bases, and 4 bases lay outside the gene matches. This CDR3 comprises 14 residues. From germline, CDR1 is MNHEY and CDR2 SVGAGI. The CDR3 DNA follows: TGTGCCAGCAGTTCCGGGACAGGGGTGTACGAGCAGTACTTC. Translated, it gives CASSSGTGVYEQYF.

V usage is TRBV6-1 and J usage is TRBJ2-1; TRBD1 aligns across 12 bases. After removal of 4 bases from V and 16 bases from J, the junction contained 14 bases not matched to a gene. There are 15 residues in the CDR3. Germline CDR1 MNHNS, CDR2 SASEGT. Here the CDR3 reads CASSGRDRGQGAKFF. In DNA form, the CDR3 reads TGTGCCAGCAGTGGCCGGGACAGGGGGCAGGGGGCGAAATTCTTC.

This clone was counted a few times. CDR3 residues: CASSVTGSRANVLTF. CDR3 DNA sequence: TGTGCCAGCAGCGTCACAGGGAGTCGGGCCAACGTCCTGACTTTC. The chain uses TRBV7-2 and TRBJ2-6, with D possibly matching TRBD1 (6 bases). V lost 5 bases and J 5 bases, leaving 13 bases between the germline ends. The CDR3 runs to 15 residues. Looked up from germline, CDR1 is SGHTA and CDR2 is FQGNSA.

This clone came up a few times. Different DNA sequences within this sample yield the same CDR3. The chain is built from TRBV5-1 and TRBJ2-2, with 8 bases aligning to TRBD1. The junction had 4 bases not matched to a gene; V was cut back by 3 bases and J by 6 bases. The CDR3 has 14 amino acids. CDR1 SGHRS and CDR2 YFSETQ come from the germline V gene. The CDR3 reads CASSYGQGPGELFF. The CDR3, as DNA: TGCGCCAGCAGCTATGGACAGGGACCCGGGGAGCTGTTTTTT.

The chain couples TRBV10-2 to TRBJ1-2; D may be TRBD1 (6 bases). The CDR3 is 13 amino acids. The germline CDR1 and CDR2 sequences are WSHSY and SAAADI. V lost 4 bases, J lost 6 bases, and 12 bases lay in between. DNA of the CDR3: TGCGCCAGCAGTGGGTTGGCAGGGGATGGCTACACCTTC. As protein: CASSGLAGDGYTF.